The sequence of this TCR beta chain was determined in a study of blood T cell repertoires in COVID-19. Whole-study context: The United States, Italy and Spain were the sources of the acute and convalescent COVID-19 samples. The analysed material was cDNA or gDNA that came from T cells, B-cell-depleted T cells, or PBMCs.

Sequencing was performed with immunoSEQ multiplex PCR; in TCRdb, only in-frame clones are kept and a portion is missing. The sample includes approximately 9,700 clones, about nine tenths of them seen just once. The CDR3 sequence is 13 residues long. Germline values: CDR1 MGHRA, CDR2 YSYEKL. J gave up 9 bases and V 2 bases, and 3 bases lay outside the gene matches. Sequencing used peripheral blood. The receptor was derived from a human donor in a cohort sampled during active COVID-19. The rearrangement links TRBV4-1 to TRBJ1-5; 8 positions agree with TRBD1. This CDR3 reads CASSQQGARPQHF. The CDR3 DNA reads as TGCGCCAGCAGCCAACAGGGGGCAAGGCCCCAGCATTTT.